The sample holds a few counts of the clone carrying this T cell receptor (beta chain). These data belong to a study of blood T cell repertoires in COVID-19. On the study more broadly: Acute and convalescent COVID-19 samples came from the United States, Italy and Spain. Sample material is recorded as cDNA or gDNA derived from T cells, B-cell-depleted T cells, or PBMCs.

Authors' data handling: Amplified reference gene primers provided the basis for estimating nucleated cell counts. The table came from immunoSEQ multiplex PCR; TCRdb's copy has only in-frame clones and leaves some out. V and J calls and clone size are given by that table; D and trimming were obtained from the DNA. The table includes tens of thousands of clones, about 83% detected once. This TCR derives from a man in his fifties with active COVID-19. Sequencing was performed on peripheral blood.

CDR3 nucleotide sequence: TGTGCCAGCAGCCCCGGACAGGTAAGCTCCTACGAGCAGTACTTC. It specifies CASSPGQVSSYEQYF. This sequence joins TRBV7-3 and TRBJ2-7; 7 nucleotides match TRBD1. V lost 5 bases to trimming and J lost 0 bases; unmatched junction nucleotides: 7. Germline V lookup: CDR1 SGHTA, CDR2 FQGTGA. The CDR3 runs to 15 residues.